This section outlines one TCR beta chain sequence together with its context. Its antigen is as yet unknown. With 5 bases removed from V and 0 bases from J, the gap between germline ends came to 11 bases. The CDR3 spans 14 residues. In germline, CDR1 is SQVTM, CDR2 ANQGSEA. 13 Jbeta primers and 60 Vbeta primers were used for the PCR. The table came from immunoSEQ multiplex PCR; TCRdb's copy has only in-frame clones and leaves some out. The sample lists 150,000 to 200,000 clones, 77% occurring once. This specimen belongs to a study of cytomegalovirus exposure and HLA in healthy donors. Study background: Prior work identified 95 million to 120 million unique TCR beta sequences in 150 million to 200 million T cells. Study-level findings and limits: In an earlier analysis, in around 590 donors, most V segments appeared productive either ~90% or ~30% of the time. Sequencing depth across donors, presence/absence analyses assumed, was roughly uniform.

These donors counted as nominally healthy when sampled, but unrecorded immune exposures were likely. This TCR was sampled from a woman aged 25 to 45 in good health and CMV-seropositive. The sample taken for sequencing was PBMCs. The V and J genes are TRBV29-1 and TRBJ1-5; D not certain. CDR3 sequence reads: CSVPGITSNQPQHF. CDR3 in DNA: TGCAGCGTTCCCGGGATAACTAGCAATCAGCCCCAGCATTTT.